A single sample gave rise to the 15 T cell receptor beta chains below, sequenced in a study of cytomegalovirus exposure and HLA in healthy donors. The PCR ran on 60 Vbeta and 13 Jbeta primers. Clones were read by immunoSEQ multiplex PCR, and TCRdb kept only the in-frame ones, dropping some. The repertoire shows 150,000 to 200,000 clones; the top ten hold 1% to 1.5%. Sequenced input: PBMCs. The receptors stem from a woman in her sixties or seventies in good health and CMV-seronegative.

CDR3 sequence reads: CASSQERTGRTVYEQYF. The CDR3 DNA reads as TGCGCCAGCAGCCAAGAAAGGACAGGGCGTACGGTCTACGAGCAGTACTTC. The chain couples TRBV4-3 to TRBJ2-7, with 8 bases lining up with TRBD1. Germline values: CDR1 LGHNA, CDR2 YSLEER. The CDR3 is 17 residues long. J gave up 3 bases and V 0 bases, and 10 bases lay outside the gene matches.

The J gene is TRBJ1-2, the V gene TRBV27, with 10 bases that match TRBD1. There are 13 residues in the CDR3. Germline V CDR1 and CDR2: MNHEY, SMNVEV (reference sequence). J was trimmed by 5 bases and V by 4 bases; bases with no gene match: 1. The CDR3 DNA follows: TGTGCCAGCAGTTCGGGACAGGGGTATGGCTACACCTTC. It yields the protein CASSSGQGYGYTF.

J is TRBJ1-2 and V is TRBV5-4; TRBD1 matches at 7 bases. The V and J ends lost 4 bases and 3 bases, in that order; junction bases with no gene match: 6. The CDR3 length is 14 residues. Germline V gene lookup returns CDR1 SGHNT and CDR2 YYREEE (reference sequence). The CDR3 coding sequence is TGTGCCAGCAGCCGGAGGGACAGAGACTATGGCTACACCTTC. Amino acid sequence: CASSRRDRDYGYTF. Drawing the rest from reference TRBV5-4 and TRBJ1-2, the complete variable domain is ETGVTQSPTHLIKTRGQQVTLRCSSQSGHNTVSWYQQALGQGPQFIFQYYREEENGRGNFPPRFSGLQFPNYSSELNVNALELDDSALYLCASSRRDRDYGYTFGSGTRLTVV.

Here the CDR3 reads CASSLPSQETQYF. CDR3 coding DNA: TGCGCCAGCAGCTTGCCGAGTCAAGAGACCCAGTACTTC. The chain carries TRBV5-1 and TRBJ2-5; D is unclear. V dropped 1 base and J dropped 2 bases, with 6 bases sitting between them. This CDR3 has 13 residues. From germline, CDR1 is SGHRS and CDR2 YFSETQ.

The chain is built from TRBV11-2 and TRBJ2-7, with 12 positions matching TRBD2. Trimming at V came to 5 bases and at J to 3 bases, leaving 8 bases not matched to a gene. Germline lookup yields CDR1 SGHAT and CDR2 FQNNGV. CDR3 length: 16 amino acids. CDR3 residues: CASSLRTSGVLYEQYF. DNA for the CDR3: TGTGCCAGCAGCCTCCGGACTAGCGGGGTCCTCTACGAGCAGTACTTC.

The chain links TRBV4-2 to TRBJ2-5, with TRBD2 matching 16 bases. CDR1 and CDR2 from the germline V gene are LGHNA and YNFKEQ. The CDR3 covers 18 residues. After removal of 2 bases from V and 5 bases from J, the junction contained 8 bases not matched to a gene. The DNA for the CDR3 is TGTGCCAGCAGCCAACCTGGGACTAGCGGGGGGGCAGGTGAGACCCAGTACTTC. This gives the protein CASSQPGTSGGAGETQYF.

The J gene is TRBJ2-2, the V gene TRBV7-2, with a weak D call TRBD1 (5 bases). Trimming shortened V by 1 base and J by 11 bases, and 17 bases separated the two germline ends. Germline V lookup: CDR1 SGHTA, CDR2 FQGNSA. This CDR3 contains 15 residues. Here the CDR3 DNA reads TGTGCCAGCAGCTTAGGGTCCCGACTTCAGGGCGAGCTGTTTTTT. Amino acids: CASSLGSRLQGELFF.

V is TRBV7-6 and J is TRBJ1-1, with D tentatively TRBD1 (6 bases). This CDR3 has 16 residues. Germline V CDR1 and CDR2: SGHVS, FNYEAQ. V lost 2 bases and J lost 0, with 13 bases in between. CDR3 region: CASSLTLQGLNTEAFF. In DNA, the CDR3 is TGTGCCAGCAGCTTAACCTTACAGGGTCTGAACACTGAAGCTTTCTTT.

V and J are TRBV18 and TRBJ1-2, with D tentatively TRBD1 (6 bases). This CDR3 is built from 14 residues. CDR1 and CDR2 (germline): KGHSH, LQKENI. With 3 bases removed from V and 1 base from J, the gap between germline ends came to 9 bases. The CDR3 protein is CASSPRTDNYGYTF. DNA of the CDR3: TGTGCCAGCTCACCCCGGACAGATAACTATGGCTACACCTTC.

The CDR3 here is CASSPDTYFQPQHF. In DNA form, the CDR3 reads TGTGCCAGCAGCCCTGACACATACTTCCAGCCCCAGCATTTT. The chain carries TRBV7-9 and TRBJ1-5; D gene unclear. The CDR3 spans 14 residues. Germline V lookup: CDR1 SEHNR, CDR2 FQNEAQ (reference sequence). The V end was cut by 5 bases, the J end by 7 bases, with 15 bases between.

V and J are TRBV15 and TRBJ1-2, with D unclear. Germline V CDR1 and CDR2: LNHNV, YYDKDF (reference sequence). The CDR3 contains 11 residues. The V and J ends lost 8 bases and 2 bases respectively, with 6 bases between them. The CDR3 protein is CATRENYGYTF. For the CDR3, the DNA is TGTGCCACCCGAGAAAACTATGGCTACACCTTC.

The genes are TRBV7-7 and TRBJ2-7; tentative D call: TRBD2 (6 bases). The CDR3 is 14 amino acids. The V end lost 5 bases, the J end lost 3 bases, and 14 bases lay between the germline ends. Germline V CDR1 and CDR2: SSHAT, FNYEAQ (reference sequence). This chain's CDR3 is CASSPGTHNYEQYF. The CDR3 DNA is TGTGCCAGCAGCCCGGGGACTCATAACTACGAGCAGTACTTC. The variable domain in full, with the rest retrieved from reference TRBV7-7 and TRBJ2-7, is GAGVSQSPRYKVTKRGQDVTLRCDPISSHATLYWYQQALGQGPEFLTYFNYEAQPDKSGLPSDRFSAERPEGSISTLTIQRTEQRDSAMYRCASSPGTHNYEQYFGPGTRLTVT.

The V and J genes are TRBV29-1 and TRBJ1-2, with 10 bases aligning to TRBD1. The V gene's germline CDR1 is SQVTM and CDR2 ANQGSEA. Germline trimming cut 7 bases from V and 6 bases from J; bases unmatched to any gene: 5. The CDR3 covers 12 residues. The CDR3, as DNA: TGCAGCGGCAGGACAGGGGGAGATGGCTACACCTTC. Translated: CSGRTGGDGYTF.

V and J are TRBV5-6 and TRBJ1-3; D not resolved. The CDR3 length is 12 residues. Trimming shortened V by 2 bases and J by 2 bases, and 2 bases separated the two germline ends. The germline V gene has CDR1 SGHDT and CDR2 YYEEEE. The CDR3 sequence: CASSFTGNTIYF. Written as DNA, the CDR3 is TGTGCCAGCAGCTTTACTGGAAACACCATATATTTT.

The chain combines TRBV27 with TRBJ2-7; 8 bases match TRBD1. Germline V gene lookup returns CDR1 MNHEY and CDR2 SMNVEV (reference sequence). The CDR3 covers 19 residues. V was clipped by 3 bases and J by 0 bases; unmatched bases: 16. In DNA form, the CDR3 reads TGTGCCAGCAGTTTCGGGGGACAGGCCCCCTTCCAGAGCTCCTACGAGCAGTACTTC. Protein sequence: CASSFGGQAPFQSSYEQYF.